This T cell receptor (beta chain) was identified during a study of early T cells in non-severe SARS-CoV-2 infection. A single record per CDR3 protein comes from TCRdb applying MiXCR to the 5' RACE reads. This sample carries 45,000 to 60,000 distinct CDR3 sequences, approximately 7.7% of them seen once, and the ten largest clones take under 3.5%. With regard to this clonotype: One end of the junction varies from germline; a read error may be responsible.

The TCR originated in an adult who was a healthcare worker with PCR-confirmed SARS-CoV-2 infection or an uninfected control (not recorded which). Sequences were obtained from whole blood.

The CDR3: CASSYQEGTHGHTF. DNA for the CDR3: TGCGCCAGCAGCTACCAGGAGGGCACACATGGCCACACCTTC. V gene TRBV5-1 combines with J gene TRBJ1-2, with D unclear. The CDR3 loop spans 14 amino acids. Germline CDR1 is SGHRS and CDR2 is YFSETQ. Filled out from reference TRBV5-1 and TRBJ1-2, the complete variable domain reads KAGVTQTPRYLIKTRGQQVTLSCSPISGHRSVSWYQQTPGQGLQFLFEYFSETQRNKGNFPGRFSGRQFSNSRSEMNVSTLELGDSALYLCASSYQEGTHGHTFGSGTRLTVV.